A selection of T cell receptor beta chains follows, all from one sample in a study of radiotherapy plus CTLA-4 blockade in lung cancer. The data were produced by immunoSEQ multiplex PCR, yet TCRdb's version contains in-frame clones alone and is incomplete. There are around 32,000 clones in the sample; about 81% occur only once, and about 26% lies in the top ten. The specimen was peripheral blood, collected from a patient treated with radiotherapy plus ipilimumab. The receptors originated from a human donor with non-small cell lung cancer that progressed on radiotherapy plus ipilimumab. The CDR3 runs from the conserved cysteine through the conserved F or W. The D gene is left open where the match is weak. Some rows mark clone size as missing; the rest say once, few, many or name a class of expanded clone.

TRBV5-4,TRBJ1-1,.,.,TGTGCCAGCAGTTTACAAATGAACACTGAAGCTTTCTTT,CASSLQMNTEAFF
TRBV4-3,TRBJ2-7,TRBD1,.,TGCGCCAGCAGCCAAGGGACAGGGAACAGCGCCTACGAGCAGTACTTC,CASSQGTGNSAYEQYF
TRBV2,TRBJ2-5,TRBD2,.,TGTGCCAGCAGGGGACTAGCGGGGGGCCGGGGTGAGACCCAGTACTTC,CASRGLAGGRGETQYF
TRBV11-3,TRBJ2-3,TRBD1,.,TGTGCCAGCAGCTTAGGGACAGGGAGGTCGCAAGATACGCAGTATTTT,CASSLGTGRSQDTQYF
TRBV10-2,TRBJ1-5,.,.,TGCGCCAGCAGTGAGTCGTGGGCAGGATCCCAACCTCAGCCCCAGCATTTT,CASSESWAGSQPQPQHF
TRBV2,TRBJ2-7,.,.,TGTGCCAGCAGGGGGCAGTCCTACGAGCAGTACTTC,CASRGQSYEQYF
TRBV9,TRBJ2-2,.,.,TGTGCCAGCAGGTCATCAGGCGGGGAGCTGTTTTTT,CASRSSGGELFF
TRBV6-1,TRBJ1-6,.,.,TGTGCCAGCGAATCTCCCGGGACGCGGGGTTCACCCCTCCACTTT,CASESPGTRGSPLHF
TRBV6-5,TRBJ1-5,TRBD1,once,TGTGCCAGCAGCAGGGGGAATCAGCCCCAGCATTTT,CASSRGNQPQHF
TRBV6-6,TRBJ2-1,TRBD2,once,TGTGCCAGCAGGGGACTAGCGGACGAATACAATGAGCAGTTCTTC,CASRGLADEYNEQFF
TRBV9,TRBJ2-1,TRBD2,.,TGTGCCAGCAGCGTAGTCCTGGGACTAGCGGGCCGCAATGAGCAGTTCTTC,CASSVVLGLAGRNEQFF
TRBV6-6,TRBJ1-5,.,.,TGTGCCAGCAGTTACTCTGGGAGTGCGAGACAGCCCCAGCATTTT,CASSYSGSARQPQHF
TRBV27,TRBJ1-2,TRBD1,.,TGTGCCAGCAGTCCAGACAGGGTTCCCGGAGGTGGCTACACCTTC,CASSPDRVPGGGYTF
TRBV25-1,TRBJ1-2,.,few,TGTGCCAGCAGTGTTGCAGGGCATGGCTACACCTTC,CASSVAGHGYTF
TRBV6-1,TRBJ2-7,TRBD2,.,TGTGCCAGCAGTGAAGCGCGCGGGTTCTGGACTAGCGGGGAGGGAACCTACGAGCAGTACTTC,CASSEARGFWTSGEGTYEQYF
TRBV6-5,TRBJ1-5,.,.,TGTGCCAGCAGACCGCGACAGAGCAATCAGCCCCAGCATTTT,CASRPRQSNQPQHF
TRBV20-1,TRBJ2-5,.,.,TGTCAGGTGGGCCTTCCGGGAGAGCAGTACTTC,CQVGLPGEQYF
TRBV18,TRBJ2-2,TRBD1,.,TGTGCCAGCTCACCCGGACAGGTCGGCACCGGGGAGCTGTTTTTT,CASSPGQVGTGELFF
TRBV7-3,TRBJ2-1,TRBD2,.,TGTGCCAGCAGCTCCTCGGGGGGAGACAATGAGCAGTTCTTC,CASSSSGGDNEQFF
TRBV9,TRBJ2-2,TRBD2,.,TGTGCCAGCAGCGCTCTAGCGGGAGCGAACACCGGGGAGCTGTTTTTT,CASSALAGANTGELFF
TRBV5-4,TRBJ2-7,TRBD1,.,TGTGCCAGCAGCTTGCCGGACAGGGGAACCTACGAGCAGTACTTC,CASSLPDRGTYEQYF
TRBV10-1,TRBJ2-5,TRBD2,.,TGCGCCAGCAGTGAGTCCCTAGCGGGGGGCACTACAGAGACCCAGTACTTC,CASSESLAGGTTETQYF
TRBV4-2,TRBJ2-1,TRBD2,.,TGTGCCAGCAGCCAAGTGGGAGGGGAGAATTACAATGAGCAGTTCTTC,CASSQVGGENYNEQFF
TRBV5-4,TRBJ1-2,.,.,TGTGCCAGCCAGCTGCTAGGGGCGATCTATGGCTACACCTTC,CASQLLGAIYGYTF
TRBV9,TRBJ2-3,TRBD2,.,TGTGCCAGCAGCGTAGGGGTCGGGGGGGCCGGGAAAGATACGCAGTATTTT,CASSVGVGGAGKDTQYF
TRBV19,TRBJ2-5,TRBD2,.,TGCACACCGCCGGGACTAGCGGGGGAAGAGACCCAGTACTTC,CTPPGLAGEETQYF
TRBV6-6,TRBJ2-5,TRBD1,.,TGTGCCAGCAGTTATTCTGGGACAGGGGGCCAAGAGACCCAGTACTTC,CASSYSGTGGQETQYF
TRBV5-5,TRBJ1-2,.,.,TGTGCCAGCAGCCGGGATGTAGGGGGCTACACCTTC,CASSRDVGGYTF
TRBV27,TRBJ1-5,.,.,TGTGCCAGCAGGGCGGGAATGTTGAGCAATCAGCCCCAGCATTTT,CASRAGMLSNQPQHF
TRBV10-2,TRBJ2-1,.,few,TGCGCCAGCAGTGCGGGTCGCTACAATGAGCAGTTCTTC,CASSAGRYNEQFF
TRBV28,TRBJ1-5,.,.,TGTGCCAGCAGCCCAGGGGATAGCAATCAGCCCCAGCATTTT,CASSPGDSNQPQHF
TRBV28,TRBJ2-7,.,once,TGTGCCAGCAGTTTACAGGGTTACCACGAGCAGTACTTC,CASSLQGYHEQYF
TRBV6-1,TRBJ1-3,TRBD1,.,TGTGCCAGCAGTTGGGACAGTAATGGAAACACCATATATTTT,CASSWDSNGNTIYF